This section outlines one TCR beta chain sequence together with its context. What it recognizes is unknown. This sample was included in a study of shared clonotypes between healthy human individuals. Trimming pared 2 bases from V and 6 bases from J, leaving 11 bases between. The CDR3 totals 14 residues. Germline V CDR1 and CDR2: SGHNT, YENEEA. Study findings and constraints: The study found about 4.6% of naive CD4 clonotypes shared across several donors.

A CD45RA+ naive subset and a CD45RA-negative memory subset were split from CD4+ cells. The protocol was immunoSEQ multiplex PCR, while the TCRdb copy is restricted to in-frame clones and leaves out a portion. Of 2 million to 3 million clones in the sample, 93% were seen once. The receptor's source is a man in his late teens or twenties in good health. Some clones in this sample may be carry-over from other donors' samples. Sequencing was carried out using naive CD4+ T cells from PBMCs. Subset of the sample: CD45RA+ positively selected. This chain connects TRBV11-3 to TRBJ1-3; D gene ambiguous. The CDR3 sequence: CASSLSGQKNTIYF. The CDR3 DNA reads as TGTGCCAGCAGCTTATCCGGCCAGAAAAACACCATATATTTT.